The 27 T cell receptor beta chains in this list originate from one sample, sequenced in a study of control samples from healthy donors and cancer patients. Produced via immunoSEQ multiplex PCR; TCRdb's table is partial and in-frame only. The table lists approximately 69,000 clones, around 90% of them singletons, with roughly 6% in the top ten. Sequences were obtained from PBMCs. All receptors derive from a man aged 55 to 69 with colorectal cancer.

V usage is TRBV27 and J usage is TRBJ1-2, with a possible D match to TRBD1 (5 bases). The CDR3 consists of 12 residues. CDR1 MNHEY and CDR2 SMNVEV come from the germline V gene (reference sequence). V was pared by 6 bases and J by 2 bases, with 7 bases between. The CDR3 DNA reads as TGTGCCAGCAGCTGGGGGAACTATGGCTACACCTTC. Amino acids: CASSWGNYGYTF.

This clone has only one observation. The chain links TRBV18 to TRBJ1-1, with unresolved D. Between the trimmed V and J ends, which lost 6 bases and 3 bases, there was a span of 23 bases. This CDR3 spans 17 amino acids. Germline V lookup: CDR1 KGHSH, CDR2 LQKENI. The CDR3 loop reads CASSPSGGGGWDTEAFF. CDR3 sequence (DNA): TGTGCCAGCTCCCCCTCGGGTGGAGGAGGGTGGGACACTGAAGCTTTCTTT.

This chain links TRBV28 with TRBJ1-1; 9 bases fit TRBD1. Germline lookup yields CDR1 MDHEN and CDR2 SYDVKM. After removal of 10 bases from V and 2 bases from J, the junction contained 5 bases not matched to a gene. This CDR3 spans 13 amino acids. CDR3 DNA sequence: TGTGCCATGGGGGACAGGGCCAACACTGAAGCTTTCTTT. It yields the protein CAMGDRANTEAFF.

This clone has only a few counts. The genes are TRBV4-2 and TRBJ2-7, with a possible D match to TRBD2 (6 bases). Germline CDR1 is LGHNA and CDR2 is YNFKEQ. Deletions cut 4 bases from V and 3 bases from J, with 13 bases between. The CDR3 extends over 14 amino acids. CDR3 residues: CASSPAGTGYEQYF. The CDR3 DNA sequence: TGTGCCAGCAGCCCCGCCGGGACTGGCTACGAGCAGTACTTC.

This clone showed up just once. The V call is TRBV11-2, the J call TRBJ1-6, with 9 bases identical to TRBD1. This CDR3 comprises 16 residues. The J segment lost 6 bases and the V segment lost 5 bases, leaving 8 bases of the junction unmatched. Germline V gene lookup returns CDR1 SGHAT and CDR2 FQNNGV. The CDR3 sequence: CASSARQGGFNSPLHF. For the CDR3, the DNA is TGTGCCAGCAGCGCCAGACAGGGGGGGTTTAATTCACCCCTCCACTTT.

This clone was picked up one time. The J gene is TRBJ2-1, the V gene TRBV9; 8 nucleotides match TRBD2. Germline lookup yields CDR1 SGDLS and CDR2 YYNGEE. There are 17 residues in the CDR3. V gave up 0 bases and J gave up 7 bases; unmatched junction bases: 12. The CDR3 is CASSVGGSGATGNEQFF. DNA for the CDR3: TGTGCCAGCAGCGTAGGGGGTAGCGGGGCCACAGGGAATGAGCAGTTCTTC.

This chain joins TRBV5-1 and TRBJ2-7, with TRBD1 matching over 7 bases. Looked up from germline, CDR1 is SGHRS and CDR2 is YFSETQ. The CDR3 length is 12 residues. J was trimmed by 6 bases and V by 4 bases; bases with no gene match: 4. The CDR3: CASSRDSTEQYF. The CDR3 DNA is TGCGCCAGCAGCCGGGACAGTACCGAGCAGTACTTC.

The V gene is TRBV5-1, the J gene TRBJ1-1, with D uncertain. The CDR3 is 12 residues long. Germline V gene lookup returns CDR1 SGHRS and CDR2 YFSETQ. V was clipped by 4 bases and J by 4 bases, with 8 bases between them. CDR3 loop: CASSGISTEAFF. The CDR3, as DNA: TGCGCCAGCAGCGGTATCAGCACTGAAGCTTTCTTT.

J is TRBJ2-5 and V is TRBV19, with D perhaps matching TRBD2 (5 bases). The CDR3 extends over 14 amino acids. Per the germline V gene, CDR1 is LNHDA and CDR2 is SQIVND (reference sequence). Trimming took 4 bases from V and 3 from J, leaving 12 bases between them. This chain's CDR3 is CASSTGLYEETQYF. For the CDR3, the DNA is TGTGCCAGTAGTACCGGACTCTACGAAGAGACCCAGTACTTC. Together with reference TRBV19 and TRBJ2-5, the CDR3 gives the full variable domain: DGGITQSPKYLFRKEGQNVTLSCEQNLNHDAMYWYRQDPGQGLRLIYYSQIVNDFQKGDIAEGYSVSREKKESFPLTVTSAQKNPTAFYLCASSTGLYEETQYFGPGTRLLVL.

J is TRBJ1-6 and V is TRBV6-5; 10 nucleotides agree with TRBD1. Germline lookup yields CDR1 MNHEY and CDR2 SVGAGI. The V gene end was trimmed by 4 bases and the J gene end by 7 bases; junction bases not matched to a gene: 7. The CDR3 is made up of 16 amino acids. For the CDR3, the DNA is TGTGCCAGCAGTTTTGACAGGGGGCTTTGGAATTCACCCCTCCACTTT. This gives the protein CASSFDRGLWNSPLHF.

The chain carries TRBV19 and TRBJ2-5, with 10 bases fitting TRBD2. The CDR3 contains 16 residues. V lost 3 bases and J lost 5; bases outside the gene matches: 9. In germline, CDR1 is LNHDA, CDR2 SQIVND (reference sequence). The CDR3 region is CASSISSGGAFETQYF. In DNA form, the CDR3 reads TGTGCCAGTAGTATCTCGAGCGGGGGGGCTTTTGAGACCCAGTACTTC.

This chain links TRBV19 with TRBJ1-1, with D perhaps matching TRBD1 (5 bases). The germline V gene has CDR1 LNHDA and CDR2 SQIVND (reference sequence). The CDR3 loop spans 13 amino acids. V was trimmed by 4 bases and J by 3 bases, leaving 9 bases between them. CDR3 sequence: CASSTVRDTEAFF. CDR3 sequence (DNA): TGTGCCAGTAGTACAGTCAGGGACACTGAAGCTTTCTTT.

V usage is TRBV30 and J usage is TRBJ2-2, with D maybe TRBD1 (6 bases). Between the trimmed V and J ends, which lost 0 bases and 0 bases, there was a span of 11 bases. The CDR3 extends over 16 amino acids. Germline V CDR1 and CDR2: GTSNPN, SVGIG (reference sequence). This CDR3 is CAWSVPDSSNTGELFF. The CDR3 DNA reads as TGTGCCTGGAGTGTACCGGACAGTTCGAACACCGGGGAGCTGTTTTTT.

The chain uses TRBV5-1 and TRBJ1-1, with no clear D. This CDR3 has 14 amino acids. CDR1 is SGHRS, CDR2 YFSETQ, per germline. V lost 4 bases to trimming and J lost 3 bases, with 13 bases between them. The CDR3 DNA reads as TGCGCCAGCAGCGCCGCTGGAGGGTACACTGAAGCTTTCTTT. It yields the protein CASSAAGGYTEAFF. The complete variable domain, with remaining parts taken from reference TRBV5-1 and TRBJ1-1, reads KAGVTQTPRYLIKTRGQQVTLSCSPISGHRSVSWYQQTPGQGLQFLFEYFSETQRNKGNFPGRFSGRQFSNSRSEMNVSTLELGDSALYLCASSAAGGYTEAFFGQGTRLTVV.

The gene calls are TRBV6-6 and TRBJ1-2; no definite D call. The germline V gene has CDR1 MNHNY and CDR2 SVGAGI (reference sequence). Trimming pared 5 bases from V and 3 bases from J, leaving 10 bases between. This CDR3 has 13 residues. The CDR3 is CASSRARDYGYTF. As DNA, the CDR3 is TGTGCCAGCAGTAGGGCCCGAGACTATGGCTACACCTTC.

This clone was observed a single time. This chain links TRBV4-2 with TRBJ1-6, with unresolved D. In germline, CDR1 is LGHNA, CDR2 YNFKEQ. The CDR3 loop spans 17 amino acids. V lost 0 bases to trimming and J lost 6 bases, with 15 bases between them. CDR3 protein: CASSQDLGNWGNSPLHF. CDR3 sequence (DNA): TGTGCCAGCAGCCAAGATTTGGGGAATTGGGGTAATTCACCCCTCCACTTT.

The rearrangement joins TRBV12-3 or TRBV12-4 to TRBJ2-5; a weak D match, TRBD1 (6 bases). The CDR3 is 13 amino acids. Trimming removed 6 bases at V and 5 bases at J, with 13 bases between. Written as DNA, the CDR3 is TGTGCCAGCAGATTACAGGGTTCCGAGACCCAGTACTTC. Residues: CASRLQGSETQYF.

The chain is built from TRBV3-1 (or the pseudogene TRBV3-2) and TRBJ2-2, with D possibly being TRBD2 (7 bases). Trimming took 1 base from V and 6 from J, leaving 15 bases between them. Germline V gene sequence: CDR1 LGHDT, CDR2 YNNKEL (reference sequence). The CDR3 covers 16 residues. The chain's CDR3 is CASSQVWGGRPGELFF. CDR3 bases: TGTGCCAGCAGCCAAGTGTGGGGGGGGCGTCCCGGGGAGCTGTTTTTT.

This clone has a single count. This chain connects TRBV11-2 to TRBJ2-5, with 7 nucleotides matching TRBD1. With V trimmed by 1 base and J by 1 base, 6 bases remained unmatched. The CDR3 runs to 16 residues. Germline CDR1 SGHAT, CDR2 FQNNGV. The CDR3, as DNA: TGTGCCAGCAGCTTAGGTGGCAGGGGGACCCAAGAGACCCAGTACTTC. This gives the protein CASSLGGRGTQETQYF.

The rearrangement joins TRBV4-1 to TRBJ1-5; perhaps TRBD1 as D (6 bases). This CDR3 region has 16 residues. V shed 4 bases and J shed 3 bases, with 16 bases lying between them. Germline values: CDR1 MGHRA, CDR2 YSYEKL. CDR3 region: CASSPQGLGSNQPQHF. The CDR3 region has the DNA TGCGCCAGCAGCCCCCAGGGGTTGGGTTCCAATCAGCCCCAGCATTTT.

This rearrangement joins TRBV5-1 to TRBJ1-5; 9 bases line up with TRBD1. CDR1 and CDR2 (germline): SGHRS, YFSETQ. The CDR3 contains 15 residues. Unmatched junction bases numbered 6, after V lost 4 bases and J lost 4 bases. Here the CDR3 DNA reads TGCGCCAGCAGCCCCGGACAGGGGATAAATCAGCCCCAGCATTTT. Protein product: CASSPGQGINQPQHF. The full variable domain, with the rest looked up from reference TRBV5-1 and TRBJ1-5, is KAGVTQTPRYLIKTRGQQVTLSCSPISGHRSVSWYQQTPGQGLQFLFEYFSETQRNKGNFPGRFSGRQFSNSRSEMNVSTLELGDSALYLCASSPGQGINQPQHFGDGTRLSIL.

This clone showed up just a few times. The chain is built from TRBV4-1 and TRBJ2-7, with no clear D. This CDR3 spans 13 amino acids. V gave up 0 bases and J gave up 7 bases, with 10 bases separating them. The V gene's germline CDR1 is MGHRA and CDR2 YSYEKL. In DNA form, the CDR3 reads TGCGCCAGCAGCCAAGATAGTTCGGTAGAGCAGTACTTC. This codes for CASSQDSSVEQYF.

The J gene is TRBJ2-7, the V gene TRBV5-4; no clear D gene. This CDR3 has 12 amino acids. The germline V gene encodes CDR1 SGHNT and CDR2 YYREEE (reference sequence). Trimming removed 4 bases at V and 0 bases at J, with 5 bases between. CDR3 bases: TGTGCCAGCAGCCTGAGCTCCTACGAGCAGTACTTC. Protein: CASSLSSYEQYF.

V usage is TRBV20-1 and J usage is TRBJ2-1; D unresolved. The V gene lost 3 bases and the J gene lost 5 bases, with 11 bases spanning the gap. Germline V CDR1 and CDR2: DFQATT, SNEGSKA (reference sequence). This CDR3 contains 13 residues. The CDR3 sequence: CSASGRTNNEQFF. CDR3 in DNA: TGCAGTGCTAGTGGTAGGACCAACAATGAGCAGTTCTTC.

The chain employs TRBV6-5 and TRBJ2-7; D tentatively fits TRBD1 or TRBD2 (6 bases each). The germline V and J ends were trimmed by 8 bases and 0 bases, with 14 bases remaining between them. Germline-derived CDR1 and CDR2 are MNHEY and SVGAGI. The CDR3 has 14 amino acids. CDR3 in amino acids: CASPPGAVSYEQYF. CDR3 bases: TGTGCCAGCCCCCCGGGGGCCGTCTCCTACGAGCAGTACTTC.

The chain links TRBV5-1 to TRBJ1-3; D uncertain. The germline V and J ends were trimmed by 0 bases and 0 bases, with 4 bases remaining between them. This CDR3 region has 14 residues. Germline loops: CDR1 SGHRS, CDR2 YFSETQ. CDR3 sequence reads: CASSLGSSGNTIYF. The CDR3 DNA is TGCGCCAGCAGCTTGGGATCCTCTGGAAACACCATATATTTT.

The rearrangement links TRBV30 to TRBJ1-5; 11 nucleotides align to TRBD1. CDR1 GTSNPN and CDR2 SVGIG come from the germline V gene (reference sequence). The CDR3 is made up of 17 amino acids. With V trimmed by 1 base and J by 2 bases, 7 bases remained unmatched. The CDR3 here is CAWSGGTGGWGNQPQHF. The CDR3 DNA reads as TGTGCCTGGAGTGGTGGGACAGGGGGATGGGGCAATCAGCCCCAGCATTTT.